This T cell receptor (beta chain) is from a study of blood T cell repertoires in COVID-19. The table came from immunoSEQ multiplex PCR; TCRdb's copy has only in-frame clones and leaves some out. This sample has about 53,000 clones; around 80% occur once, and the top ten carry about 14%. CDR3 size: 15 residues. CDR1 is SGDLS and CDR2 is YYNGEE in the germline V gene. Trimming cost V 2 bases and J 0 bases; bases outside gene matches: 1. This receptor was taken from a human donor in a cohort sampled during active COVID-19. V is TRBV9 and J is TRBJ1-2; 10 nucleotides line up with TRBD1. Sequenced material: peripheral blood. CDR3 sequence: CASSVGQGANYGYTF. CDR3 DNA sequence: TGTGCCAGCAGCGTTGGACAGGGGGCTAACTATGGCTACACCTTC.